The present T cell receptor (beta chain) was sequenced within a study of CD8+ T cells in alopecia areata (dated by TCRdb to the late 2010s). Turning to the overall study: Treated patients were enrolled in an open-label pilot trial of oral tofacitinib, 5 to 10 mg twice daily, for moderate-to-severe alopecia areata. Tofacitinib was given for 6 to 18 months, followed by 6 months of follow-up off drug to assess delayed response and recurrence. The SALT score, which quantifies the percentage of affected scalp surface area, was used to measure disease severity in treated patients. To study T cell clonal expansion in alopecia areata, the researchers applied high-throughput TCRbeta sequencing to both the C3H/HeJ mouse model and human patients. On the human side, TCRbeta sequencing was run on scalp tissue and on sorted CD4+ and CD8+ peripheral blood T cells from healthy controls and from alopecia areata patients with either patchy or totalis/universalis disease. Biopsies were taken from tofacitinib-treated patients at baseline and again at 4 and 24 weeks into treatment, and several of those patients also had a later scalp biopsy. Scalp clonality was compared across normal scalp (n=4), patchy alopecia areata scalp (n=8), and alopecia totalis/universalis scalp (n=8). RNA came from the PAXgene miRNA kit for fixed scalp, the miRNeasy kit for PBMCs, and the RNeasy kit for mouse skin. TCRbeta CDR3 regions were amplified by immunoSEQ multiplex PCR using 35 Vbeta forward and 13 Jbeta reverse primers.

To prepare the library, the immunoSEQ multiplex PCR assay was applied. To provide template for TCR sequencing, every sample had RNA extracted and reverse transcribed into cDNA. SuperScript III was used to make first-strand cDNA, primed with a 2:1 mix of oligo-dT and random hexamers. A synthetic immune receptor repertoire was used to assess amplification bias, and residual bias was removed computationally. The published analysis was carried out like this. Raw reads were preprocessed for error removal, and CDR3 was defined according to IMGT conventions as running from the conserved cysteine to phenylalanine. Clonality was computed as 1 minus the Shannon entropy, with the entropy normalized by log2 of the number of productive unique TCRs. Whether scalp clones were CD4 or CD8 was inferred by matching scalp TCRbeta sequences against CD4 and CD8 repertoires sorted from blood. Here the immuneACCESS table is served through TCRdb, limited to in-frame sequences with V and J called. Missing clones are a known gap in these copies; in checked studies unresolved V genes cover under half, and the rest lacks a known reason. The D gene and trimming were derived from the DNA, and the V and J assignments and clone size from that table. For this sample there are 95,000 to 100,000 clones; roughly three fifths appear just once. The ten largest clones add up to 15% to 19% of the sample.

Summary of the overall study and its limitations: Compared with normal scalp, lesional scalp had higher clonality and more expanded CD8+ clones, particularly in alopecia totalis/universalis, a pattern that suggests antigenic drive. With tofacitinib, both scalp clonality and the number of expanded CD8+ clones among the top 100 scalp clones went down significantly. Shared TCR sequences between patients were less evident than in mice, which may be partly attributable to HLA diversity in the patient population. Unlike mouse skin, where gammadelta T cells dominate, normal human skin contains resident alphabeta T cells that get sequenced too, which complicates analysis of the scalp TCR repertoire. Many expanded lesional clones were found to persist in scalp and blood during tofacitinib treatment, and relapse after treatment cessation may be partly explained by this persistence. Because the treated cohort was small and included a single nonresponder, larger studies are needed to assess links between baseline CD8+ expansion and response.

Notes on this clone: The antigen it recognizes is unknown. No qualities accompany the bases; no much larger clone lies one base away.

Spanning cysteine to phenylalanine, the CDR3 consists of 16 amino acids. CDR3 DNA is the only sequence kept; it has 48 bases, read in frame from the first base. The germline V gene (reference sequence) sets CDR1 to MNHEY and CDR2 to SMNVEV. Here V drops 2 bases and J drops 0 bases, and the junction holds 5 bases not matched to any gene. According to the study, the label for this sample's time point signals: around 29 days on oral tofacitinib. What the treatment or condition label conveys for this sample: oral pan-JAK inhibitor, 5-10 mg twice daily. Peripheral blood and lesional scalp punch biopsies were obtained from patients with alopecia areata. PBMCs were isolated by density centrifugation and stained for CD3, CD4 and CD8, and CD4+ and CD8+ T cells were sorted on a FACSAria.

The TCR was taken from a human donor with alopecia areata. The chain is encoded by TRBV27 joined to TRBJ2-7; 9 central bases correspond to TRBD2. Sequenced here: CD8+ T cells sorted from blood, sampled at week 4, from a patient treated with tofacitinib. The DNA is TGTGCCAGCAGTTTAAGACTAGCGGCCAGCTCCTACGAGCAGTACTTC. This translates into CASSLRLAASSYEQYF.